The 15 T cell receptor beta chains reported below all come from one sample, sequenced in a study of blood T cell repertoires in COVID-19. TCRdb keeps only in-frame clones here, not all; method: immunoSEQ multiplex PCR. The table has 200,000 to 250,000 clones, roughly 80% seen once. The material sequenced was peripheral blood. These receptors all come from a woman younger than 30 with acute or convalescent COVID-19.

This chain uses TRBV10-3 with TRBJ2-5; 7 bases match TRBD2. The CDR3 is made up of 14 amino acids. Germline assignment: CDR1 ENHRY and CDR2 SYGVKD. J was trimmed by 5 bases and V by 3 bases; bases with no gene match: 6. The CDR3 reads CAISDMTSRETQYF. CDR3 nucleotide sequence: TGTGCCATCAGTGATATGACTAGCAGGGAGACCCAGTACTTC.

The table lists this clone with a count of one. The rearrangement links TRBV19 to TRBJ1-1, with 7 bases identical to TRBD1. CDR1 is LNHDA and CDR2 is SQIVND in the germline V gene (reference sequence). CDR3 size: 13 residues. With 4 bases clipped from V and 10 bases from J, the junction kept 9 bases outside the gene matches. Written as DNA, the CDR3 is TGTGCCAGTAGTACCGGGGACAGATTCCCAGCTTTCTTT. Its protein is CASSTGDRFPAFF.

The genes are TRBV30 and TRBJ1-2; possible D gene TRBD1, 6 bases. With 2 bases removed from V and 7 bases from J, the gap between germline ends came to 14 bases. Germline-derived CDR1 and CDR2 are GTSNPN and SVGIG (reference sequence). CDR3 length: 13 residues. The CDR3 loop reads CAWSTQGWSGYTF. CDR3 coding DNA: TGTGCCTGGAGTACACAGGGTTGGTCTGGCTACACCTTC.

CDR3 coding DNA: TGTGCCAGCAGCCCCGGGGATACGAACACTGAAGCTTTCTTT. This sequence encodes CASSPGDTNTEAFF. The chain couples TRBV5-6 to TRBJ1-1; D not certain. V lost 4 bases, J lost 1 base, and 11 bases lay in between. The CDR3 sequence is 14 residues long. In germline, CDR1 is SGHDT, CDR2 YYEEEE.

The rearrangement joins TRBV27 to TRBJ1-6; D may be TRBD1 (5 bases). The CDR3 extends over 12 amino acids. Germline loops: CDR1 MNHEY, CDR2 SMNVEV (reference sequence). Trimming pared 3 bases from V and 15 bases from J, leaving 12 bases between. CDR3 DNA: TGTGCCAGCAGTTTGGACAAAACATTCCTCCACTTT. It yields the protein CASSLDKTFLHF.

The chain employs TRBV14 and TRBJ2-5; possibly TRBD2 for D (5 bases). This CDR3 is 14 amino acids long. Germline V lookup: CDR1 SGHDN, CDR2 FVKESK. V lost 5 bases, J lost 5 bases, and 15 bases lay in between. DNA for the CDR3: TGTGCCAGCAGCGCGACGGGGAGCCGGGAGACCCAGTACTTC. This gives the protein CASSATGSRETQYF. Looking up the rest from reference TRBV14 and TRBJ2-5 gives the full variable domain: EAGVTQFPSHSVIEKGQTVTLRCDPISGHDNLYWYRRVMGKEIKFLLHFVKESKQDESGMPNNRFLAERTGGTYSTLKVQPAELEDSGVYFCASSATGSRETQYFGPGTRLLVL.

The rearrangement joins TRBV20-1 to TRBJ2-7, with D uncertain. The CDR3 contains 11 residues. Looked up from germline, CDR1 is DFQATT and CDR2 is SNEGSKA (reference sequence). The V and J ends lost 3 bases and 6 bases respectively, with 9 bases between them. In nucleotides, the CDR3 is TGCAGTGCTAGGCTAGTTCGCGAGCAGTACTTC. Translating it yields CSARLVREQYF.

This chain connects TRBV7-9 to TRBJ1-1; tentative D call: TRBD1 (6 bases). Germline CDR1 SEHNR, CDR2 FQNEAQ (reference sequence). V shed 2 bases and J shed 7 bases, with 17 bases lying between them. The CDR3 is 15 amino acids. The CDR3 coding sequence is TGTGCCAGCAGCTTATCCGTGGGAACAGGGCGTGAAGCTTTCTTT. It translates to CASSLSVGTGREAFF.

This clone was detected only a few times. The same CDR3 arises from other DNA sequences in this sample as well. This rearrangement joins TRBV19 to TRBJ2-7; tentatively, D is TRBD1 (6 bases). Per germline, CDR1 LNHDA and CDR2 SQIVND (reference sequence). V was pared by 3 bases and J by 4 bases, with 10 bases between. The CDR3 has 13 amino acids. The CDR3 reads CASSIDRGYEQYF. CDR3 nucleotides: TGTGCCAGTAGTATTGATAGGGGGTACGAGCAGTACTTC. The complete variable domain, with remaining parts taken from reference TRBV19 and TRBJ2-7, reads DGGITQSPKYLFRKEGQNVTLSCEQNLNHDAMYWYRQDPGQGLRLIYYSQIVNDFQKGDIAEGYSVSREKKESFPLTVTSAQKNPTAFYLCASSIDRGYEQYFGPGTRLTVT.

J is TRBJ1-1 and V is TRBV11-2, with D hard to call. V dropped 1 base and J dropped 4 bases, with 13 bases sitting between them. Germline V gene lookup returns CDR1 SGHAT and CDR2 FQNNGV. The CDR3 spans 15 residues. CDR3 nucleotide sequence: TGTGCCAGCAGCTTAGGGGCGTCCCGGGGCACTGAAGCTTTCTTT. This gives the protein CASSLGASRGTEAFF.

The chain employs TRBV19 and TRBJ2-5, with D possibly TRBD1 on 5 matching bases. Trimming shortened V by 10 bases and J by 7 bases, and 16 bases separated the two germline ends. This CDR3 has 12 amino acids. The germline V gene has CDR1 LNHDA and CDR2 SQIVND (reference sequence). The CDR3 bases are TGTGCCACCCATCCAGGGTGCTGGACCCAGTACTTC. Translating gives CATHPGCWTQYF.

The V and J genes are TRBV24-1 and TRBJ2-3, with 9 bases lining up with TRBD2. Looked up from germline, CDR1 is KGHDR and CDR2 is SFDVKD. J was trimmed by 3 bases and V by 5 bases; bases with no gene match: 14. This CDR3 contains 18 residues. The CDR3 nucleotides read TGTGCCACCAGTGTGGGTGCGGGAGGGCCAAGTGGGACAGATACGCAGTATTTT. This codes for CATSVGAGGPSGTDTQYF.

The sample holds one count of this clone. The V and J genes are TRBV5-4 and TRBJ2-5, with 12 bases lining up with TRBD2. In germline, CDR1 is SGHNT, CDR2 YYREEE (reference sequence). CDR3 length: 15 residues. V shed 3 bases, J shed 5 bases, and the junction held 5 bases outside the gene matches. CDR3 region: CASSSASGRGETQYF. For the CDR3, the DNA is TGTGCCAGCAGCTCCGCTAGCGGGAGGGGCGAGACCCAGTACTTC.

In its sample, this clone was seen a few times. The chain uses TRBV20-1 and TRBJ2-5, with D possibly matching TRBD2 (7 bases). The CDR3 runs to 14 residues. The V and J ends lost 3 bases and 5 bases respectively, with 16 bases between them. Germline V gene lookup returns CDR1 DFQATT and CDR2 SNEGSKA (reference sequence). The CDR3 is CSASVPGGGETQYF. In nucleotides, the CDR3 is TGCAGTGCTAGTGTCCCGGGGGGCGGGGAGACCCAGTACTTC.

The genes are TRBV29-1 and TRBJ1-4; 8 bases are a match to TRBD1. Germline V CDR1 and CDR2: SQVTM, ANQGSEA. This CDR3 is built from 12 residues. V trimming: 4 bases; J trimming: 7 bases; junction bases outside the gene matches: 2. The CDR3 spells CSVARGPEKLFF. CDR3 DNA: TGCAGCGTTGCCAGGGGGCCTGAAAAACTGTTTTTT.